The subject of this entry is one T cell receptor beta chain. This sample was taken from a study of blood T cell repertoires in COVID-19. Study-wide context: Whether acute or convalescent, the COVID-19 samples came from the United States, Italy and Spain.

Germline assignment: CDR1 LNHDA and CDR2 SQIVND (reference sequence). The V segment lost 8 bases and the J segment 0 bases; nucleotides outside the gene matches: 12. This CDR3 spans 17 amino acids. Assay used: immunoSEQ multiplex PCR; TCRdb lists only in-frame clones, some missing. The data hold more than 85,000 clones, with about 87% observed a single time. The source is a human donor in a cohort sampled during active COVID-19. The sample consisted of peripheral blood. V is TRBV19 and J is TRBJ2-3; 9 nucleotides align to TRBD2. The CDR3 here is CASSVGGLAGSTDTQYF. The CDR3 DNA reads TGTGCCAGTTCCGTGGGTGGGCTAGCGGGGAGCACAGATACGCAGTATTTT.